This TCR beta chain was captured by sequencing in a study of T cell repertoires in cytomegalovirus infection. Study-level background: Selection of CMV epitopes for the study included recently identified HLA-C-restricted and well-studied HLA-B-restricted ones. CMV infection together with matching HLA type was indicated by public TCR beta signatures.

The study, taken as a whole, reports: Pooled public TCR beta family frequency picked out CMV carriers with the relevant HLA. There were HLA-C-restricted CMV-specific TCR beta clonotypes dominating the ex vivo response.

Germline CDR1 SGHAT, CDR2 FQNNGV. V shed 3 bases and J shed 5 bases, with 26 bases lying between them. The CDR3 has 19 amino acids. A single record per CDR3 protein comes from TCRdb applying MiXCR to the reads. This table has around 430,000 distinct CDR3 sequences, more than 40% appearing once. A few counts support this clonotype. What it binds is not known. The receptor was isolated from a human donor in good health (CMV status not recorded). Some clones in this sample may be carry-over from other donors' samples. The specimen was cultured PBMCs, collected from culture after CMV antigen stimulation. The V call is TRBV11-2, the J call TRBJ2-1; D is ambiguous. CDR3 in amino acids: CASSFYFSTAVVSNNEQFF. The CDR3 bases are TGTGCCAGCAGCTTTTACTTCTCGACGGCCGTCGTGAGTAACAATGAGCAGTTCTTC. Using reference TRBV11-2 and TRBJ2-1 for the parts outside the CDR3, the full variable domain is EAGVAQSPRYKIIEKRQSVAFWCNPISGHATLYWYQQILGQGPKLLIQFQNNGVVDDSQLPKDRFSAERLKGVDSTLKIQPAKLEDSAVYLCASSFYFSTAVVSNNEQFFGPGTRLTVL.